The source of this TCR beta chain is a study of graft-versus-host responses after intestinal transplantation. A word on this clone: The antigen is not known.

Germline V gives CDR1 SGHRS, CDR2 YFSETQ. V was cut by 2 bases and J by 0 bases, with 9 bases left in between. The CDR3 totals 15 residues. Assay: immunoSEQ multiplex PCR; the TCRdb copy retains only in-frame clones and omits some. The data contain tens of thousands of clones, roughly 89% of them singletons. The V call is TRBV5-1, the J call TRBJ2-1, with D perhaps matching TRBD2 (5 bases). The source material was unstimulated CD4+ T cells sorted from spleen or lymph node cells, sampled before intestinal transplant. The TCR sequence derives from a human donor who received an intestinal transplant. CDR3: CASSFSEPSYNEQFF. The CDR3 bases are TGCGCCAGCAGCTTTAGCGAGCCCTCCTACAATGAGCAGTTCTTC.